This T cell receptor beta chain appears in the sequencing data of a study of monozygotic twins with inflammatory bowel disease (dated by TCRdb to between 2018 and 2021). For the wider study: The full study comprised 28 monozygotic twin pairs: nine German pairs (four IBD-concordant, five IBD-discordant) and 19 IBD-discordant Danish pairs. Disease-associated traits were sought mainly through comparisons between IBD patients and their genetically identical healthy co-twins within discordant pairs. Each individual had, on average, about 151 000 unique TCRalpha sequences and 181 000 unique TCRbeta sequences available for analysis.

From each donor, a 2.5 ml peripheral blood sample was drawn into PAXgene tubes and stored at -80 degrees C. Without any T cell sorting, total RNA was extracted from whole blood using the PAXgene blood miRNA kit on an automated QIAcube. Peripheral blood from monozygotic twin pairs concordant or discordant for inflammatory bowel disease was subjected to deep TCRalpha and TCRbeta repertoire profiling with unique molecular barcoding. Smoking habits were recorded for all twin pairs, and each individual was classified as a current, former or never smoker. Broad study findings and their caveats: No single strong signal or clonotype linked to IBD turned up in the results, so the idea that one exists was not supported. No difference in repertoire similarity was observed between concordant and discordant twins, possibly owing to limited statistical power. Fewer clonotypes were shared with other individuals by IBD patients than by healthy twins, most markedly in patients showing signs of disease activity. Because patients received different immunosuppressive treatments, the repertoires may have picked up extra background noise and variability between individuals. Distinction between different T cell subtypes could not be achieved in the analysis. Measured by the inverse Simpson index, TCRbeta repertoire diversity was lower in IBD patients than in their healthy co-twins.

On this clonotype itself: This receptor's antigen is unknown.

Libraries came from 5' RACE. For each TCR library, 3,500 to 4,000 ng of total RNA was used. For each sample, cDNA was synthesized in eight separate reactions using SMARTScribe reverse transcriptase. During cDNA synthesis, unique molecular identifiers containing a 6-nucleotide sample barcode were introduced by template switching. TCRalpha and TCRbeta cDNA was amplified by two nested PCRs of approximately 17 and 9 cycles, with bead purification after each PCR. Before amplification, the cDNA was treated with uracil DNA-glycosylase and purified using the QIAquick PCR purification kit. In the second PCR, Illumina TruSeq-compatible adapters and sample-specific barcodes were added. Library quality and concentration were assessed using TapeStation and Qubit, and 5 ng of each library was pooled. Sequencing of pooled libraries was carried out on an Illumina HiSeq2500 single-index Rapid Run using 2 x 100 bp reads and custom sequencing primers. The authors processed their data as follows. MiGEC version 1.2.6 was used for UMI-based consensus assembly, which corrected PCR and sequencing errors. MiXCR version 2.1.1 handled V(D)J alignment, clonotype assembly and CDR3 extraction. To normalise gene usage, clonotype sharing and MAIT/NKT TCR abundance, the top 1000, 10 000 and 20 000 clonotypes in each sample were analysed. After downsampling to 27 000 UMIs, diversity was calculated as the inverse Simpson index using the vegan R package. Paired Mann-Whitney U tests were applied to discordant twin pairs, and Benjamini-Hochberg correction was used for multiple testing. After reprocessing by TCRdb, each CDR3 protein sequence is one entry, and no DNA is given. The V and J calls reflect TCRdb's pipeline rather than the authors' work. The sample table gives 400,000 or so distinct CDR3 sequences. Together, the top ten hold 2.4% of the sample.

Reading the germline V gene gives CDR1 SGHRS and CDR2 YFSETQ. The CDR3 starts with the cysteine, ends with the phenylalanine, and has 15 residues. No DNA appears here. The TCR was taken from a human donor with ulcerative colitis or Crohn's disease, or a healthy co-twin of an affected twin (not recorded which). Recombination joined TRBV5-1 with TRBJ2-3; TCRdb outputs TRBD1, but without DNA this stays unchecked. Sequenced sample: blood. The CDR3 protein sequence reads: CASSYRDMHTDTQYF.